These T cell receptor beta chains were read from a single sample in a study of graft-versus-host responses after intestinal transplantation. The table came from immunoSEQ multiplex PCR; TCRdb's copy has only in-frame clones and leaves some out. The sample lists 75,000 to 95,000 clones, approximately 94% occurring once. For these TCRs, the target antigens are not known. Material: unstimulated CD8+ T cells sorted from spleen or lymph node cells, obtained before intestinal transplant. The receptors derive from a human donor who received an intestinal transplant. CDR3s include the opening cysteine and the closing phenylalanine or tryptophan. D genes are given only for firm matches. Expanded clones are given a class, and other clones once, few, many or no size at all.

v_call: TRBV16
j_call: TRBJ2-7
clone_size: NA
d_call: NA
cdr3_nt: TGTGCCAGCAGCCAATCCGGGCAGGGCCACGAGCAGTACTTC
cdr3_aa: CASSQSGQGHEQYF

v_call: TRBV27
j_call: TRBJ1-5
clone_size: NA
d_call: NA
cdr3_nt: TGTGCCAGCAGAGAGACGACGGGAGATCAGCCCCAGCATTTT
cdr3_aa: CASRETTGDQPQHF

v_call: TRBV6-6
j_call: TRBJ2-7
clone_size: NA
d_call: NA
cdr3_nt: TGTGCCAGCAGCGTCGGGGGCTACGAGCAGTACTTC
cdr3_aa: CASSVGGYEQYF

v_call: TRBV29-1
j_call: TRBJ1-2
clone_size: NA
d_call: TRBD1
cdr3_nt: TGCAGCGTACCTCTGGACAGGGGCCGTTATGGCTACACCTTC
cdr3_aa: CSVPLDRGRYGYTF

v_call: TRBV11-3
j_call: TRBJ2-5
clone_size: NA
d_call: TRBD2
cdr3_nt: TGTGCCAGCAGCCCGGGACTAGCAAACCAAGAGACCCAGTACTTC
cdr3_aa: CASSPGLANQETQYF

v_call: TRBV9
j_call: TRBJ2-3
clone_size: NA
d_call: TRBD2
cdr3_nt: TGTGCCAGCAGCGTATATAGCGGGGACAGCACAGATACGCAGTATTTT
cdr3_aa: CASSVYSGDSTDTQYF

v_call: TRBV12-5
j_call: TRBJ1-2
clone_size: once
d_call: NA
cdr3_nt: TGTGCTAGTGGTCCTAGCGGGGGGTTTATCCATGGCTACACCTTC
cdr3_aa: CASGPSGGFIHGYTF

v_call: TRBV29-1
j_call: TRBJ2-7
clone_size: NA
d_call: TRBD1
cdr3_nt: TGCAGCGTCGGCCGGGACAGGGATATTTACGAGCAGTACTTC
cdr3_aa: CSVGRDRDIYEQYF

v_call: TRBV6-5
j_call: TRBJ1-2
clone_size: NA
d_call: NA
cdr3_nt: TGTGCCAGCAGCTTAGGGGGAATTAACTATGGCTACACCTTC
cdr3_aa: CASSLGGINYGYTF

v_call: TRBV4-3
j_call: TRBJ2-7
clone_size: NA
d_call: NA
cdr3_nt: TGCGCCAGCAGCCAAGATTATCCAGGGGCTAGTCTTAGCTCCTACGAGCAGTACTTC
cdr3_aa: CASSQDYPGASLSSYEQYF

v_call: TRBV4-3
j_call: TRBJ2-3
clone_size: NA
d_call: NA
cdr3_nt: TGCGCCAGCAGCCAAGATCCCGCGAGTGGGCGCACAGATACGCAGTATTTT
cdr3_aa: CASSQDPASGRTDTQYF

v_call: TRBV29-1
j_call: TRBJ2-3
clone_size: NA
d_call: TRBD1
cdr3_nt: TGCAGCGTTCCCGTGAGACAGGGGGCCGCAGATACGCAGTATTTT
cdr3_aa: CSVPVRQGAADTQYF

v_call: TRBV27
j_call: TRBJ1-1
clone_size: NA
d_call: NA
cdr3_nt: TGTGCCAGCAGTCCAGAGGCAGGGTGGACTGAAGCTTTCTTT
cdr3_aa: CASSPEAGWTEAFF

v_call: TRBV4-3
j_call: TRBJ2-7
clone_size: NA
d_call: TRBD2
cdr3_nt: TGCGCCAGCAGCCGGAGCGGGGGGAGGTACGAGCAGTACTTC
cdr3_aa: CASSRSGGRYEQYF

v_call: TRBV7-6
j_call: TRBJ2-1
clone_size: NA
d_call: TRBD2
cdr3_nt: TGTGCCAGCAGCTTAGGCACCGGGGGGGCCTTCTACAATGAGCAGTTCTTC
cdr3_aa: CASSLGTGGAFYNEQFF